This T cell receptor beta chain was captured in a study of cytomegalovirus exposure and HLA in healthy donors. Turning to the study itself: An analysis done earlier identified about 120 million unique TCR beta sequences from around 180 million T cells. Whole-study findings and limits: Most TCR sequences showed up rarely, but some public TCRs showed up in many donors.

Notes on this clone: Its antigen is undetermined.

A multiplex PCR was run with 60 Vbeta primers and 13 Jbeta primers. Clones were sequenced by immunoSEQ multiplex PCR, and TCRdb holds only the in-frame ones, with some missing. The repertoire has nearly 200,000 clones, roughly 83% of them found once; the top ten carry approximately 0.39%. Input material: PBMCs. The clonotype originates from a male donor in good health and CMV-seropositive.

The CDR3 spells CASSLAPRALKKYEQYF. The CDR3 region has the DNA TGTGCCAGCAGCTTAGCACCGCGGGCCCTGAAAAAATACGAGCAGTACTTC. The chain joins TRBV7-2 to TRBJ2-7, with D perhaps TRBD2 (5 bases). Trimming took off 0 bases at V and 4 bases at J, with 19 bases between the two ends. CDR1 and CDR2 from the germline V gene are SGHTA and FQGNSA. This CDR3 has 17 residues. Using reference TRBV7-2 and TRBJ2-7 for the parts outside the CDR3, the full variable domain is GAGVSQSPSNKVTEKGKDVELRCDPISGHTALYWYRQSLGQGLEFLIYFQGNSAPDKSGLPSDRFSAERTGGSVSTLTIQRTQQEDSAVYLCASSLAPRALKKYEQYFGPGTRLTVT.